This T cell receptor (beta chain) comes out of a study of T cells in tuberculosis. Sequencing of TCR-alpha and TCR-beta chains was unpaired. The protocol was immunoSEQ multiplex PCR, while the TCRdb copy is restricted to in-frame clones and leaves out a portion. The table lists approximately 59,000 clones, roughly 79% of them singletons. General study points: Low-affinity CD1B-GMM tetramer-binding T cells may have been missed.

Per the germline V gene, CDR1 is KGHSH and CDR2 is LQKENI. V lost 8 bases and J lost 0; bases outside the gene matches: 11. This CDR3 contains 17 residues. Thawed, overnight-rested PBMC were stained with GMM-loaded CD1B tetramer, viability dye and anti-CD3, then sorted. The CD1B tetramers carried C32 glucose monomycolate purified from Rhodococcus equi. This receptor was identified in an adult woman with latent tuberculosis. The specimen was CD1b-GMM tetramer-negative cells sorted from PBMCs. The rearrangement joins TRBV18 to TRBJ1-1; 11 bases are a match to TRBD1. The CDR3 bases are TGTGCCAGCACTCTATCGGGACAGGGGGTAATGAACACTGAAGCTTTCTTT. This translates into CASTLSGQGVMNTEAFF.